This TCR beta chain derives from a study of neurological immune-mediated disorders. Per germline, CDR1 SGHRS and CDR2 YFSETQ. The CDR3 runs to 15 residues. MiXCR was run by TCRdb on the 5' RACE reads, yielding one entry per CDR3 protein. The sample shows about 59,000 distinct CDR3 sequences, approximately 12% of them seen only once. On this clonotype: At one boundary the junction diverges from the germline segment, which might be a read error.

The sequenced sample was PBMCs. This rearrangement joins TRBV5-1 to TRBJ1-5; 9 nucleotides match TRBD1. The clonotype was recovered from a woman between 55 and 75 years old with HTLV-1-associated myelopathy (HAM/TSP). CDR3 nucleotides: TGCTCCAGCAGCCCCGGGACAGGGAGCAGTCAGCCCCAGCATTTT. Encoded protein: CSSSPGTGSSQPQHF.